This TCR beta chain was documented in a study of identical twins. Study-level points and caveats: Conclusions leaned on cross-sectional statistical analysis and did not track the same donors over time.

Unique molecular identifiers were present on the cDNA, and a universal primer site came from template switching. TCRdb recomputed calls from the 5' RACE reads with MiXCR, one row per CDR3 protein. The data show 450,000 or so distinct CDR3 sequences, with 13% to 15% seen just once and roughly 0.56% held by the top ten. This CDR3 has 14 amino acids. The germline V and J ends were trimmed by 0 bases and 0 bases, with 3 bases remaining between them. The germline CDR1 and CDR2 sequences are GTSNPN and SVGIG (reference sequence). Everyone who gave samples was a healthy Caucasian. Note on this clonotype: As yet, its antigen is unknown.

These data also featured in a second study, about yellow fever vaccine responses in identical twins.

The sequence came from a woman between 18 and 29 years old in good health. This chain uses TRBV30 with TRBJ2-6; D remains unclear. The source material was CD4+ T cells sorted from blood. CDR3 sequence reads: CAWSVHSGANVLTF. The CDR3 coding sequence is TGTGCCTGGAGTGTGCACTCTGGGGCCAACGTCCTGACTTTC.